The 30 T cell receptor beta chains reported below all come from one sample, sequenced in a study of cytomegalovirus exposure and HLA in healthy donors. Researchers ran the PCR with 60 Vbeta and 13 Jbeta primers. The data were produced by immunoSEQ multiplex PCR, yet TCRdb's version contains in-frame clones alone and is incomplete. Of approximately 79,000 clones in the sample, under 80% were seen once. The sequencing input was PBMCs. The receptors were sampled from a boy between 10 and 17 years old in good health and CMV-seronegative.

This clone was seen more than once but under ten times. The V and J genes are TRBV7-2 and TRBJ1-2; 7 bases are a match to TRBD1. CDR1 and CDR2 (germline): SGHTA, FQGNSA. The V gene end was trimmed by 2 bases and the J gene end by 7 bases; junction bases not matched to a gene: 4. This CDR3 is built from 13 residues. DNA of the CDR3: TGTGCCAGCAGCTTACCCGGGACAGCTGGCTACACCTTC. Its protein product is CASSLPGTAGYTF.

To note about this clone: This same CDR3 is encoded by further DNA sequences in the sample. This sequence joins TRBV4-2 and TRBJ2-1; D perhaps matches TRBD2 (5 bases). Trimming removed 0 bases from V and 0 bases from J, with 6 bases in between. Germline CDR1 LGHNA, CDR2 YNFKEQ. The CDR3 has 15 residues. CDR3: CASSQDRGSYNEQFF. The CDR3 bases are TGTGCCAGCAGCCAAGACCGGGGCTCCTACAATGAGCAGTTCTTC.

This chain uses TRBV6-5 with TRBJ1-2; TRBD1 matches 11 bases. V lost 4 bases to trimming and J lost 8 bases; unmatched junction nucleotides: 6. CDR1 and CDR2 from the germline V gene are MNHEY and SVGAGI. This CDR3 comprises 14 residues. The CDR3 protein is CASSSGTGGRGYTF. The CDR3 bases are TGTGCCAGCAGTTCCGGGACAGGGGGAAGGGGCTACACCTTC.

Remarks on this clone: Other DNA sequences in this specimen translate into the identical CDR3. This CDR3 is CASSFTGNTEAFF. In DNA form, the CDR3 reads TGTGCCAGCAGCTTTACAGGAAACACTGAAGCTTTCTTT. The V and J genes are TRBV7-3 and TRBJ1-1, with D possibly matching TRBD1 (5 bases). V gave up 3 bases and J gave up 2 bases, with 7 bases separating them. The germline V gene encodes CDR1 SGHTA and CDR2 FQGTGA. The CDR3 loop spans 13 amino acids.

The chain couples TRBV7-8 to TRBJ2-7, with 11 bases identical to TRBD2. The CDR3 runs to 16 residues. The junction had 8 bases not matched to a gene; V was cut back by 5 bases and J by 2 bases. Germline values: CDR1 SGHVS, CDR2 FQNEAQ. The CDR3 protein is CASSTQLAGATYEQYF. CDR3 in DNA: TGTGCCAGCAGCACCCAACTAGCGGGAGCCACCTACGAGCAGTACTTC. The full variable domain, its missing parts supplied by reference TRBV7-8 and TRBJ2-7, is GAGVSQSPRYKVAKRGQDVALRCDPISGHVSLFWYQQALGQGPEFLTYFQNEAQLDKSGLPSDRFFAERPEGSVSTLKIQRTQQEDSAVYLCASSTQLAGATYEQYFGPGTRLTVT.

This rearrangement joins TRBV7-9 to TRBJ1-3; TRBD1 matches at 12 bases. The germline gives CDR1 SEHNR, CDR2 FQNEAQ (reference sequence). This CDR3 contains 16 residues. Trimming removed 5 bases from V and 6 bases from J; junction bases left unmatched: 8. The DNA for the CDR3 is TGTGCCAGCAGCCCTCCGGGACAGGGGGCTGAAAACACCATATATTTT. Its protein is CASSPPGQGAENTIYF.

In this sample, this clone turned up a few times. The rearrangement uses TRBV4-3 and TRBJ1-4; possibly TRBD1 for D (6 bases). Germline V CDR1 and CDR2: LGHNA, YSLEER. V lost 0 bases and J 6 bases, leaving 14 bases between the germline ends. This CDR3 is 16 amino acids long. CDR3 loop: CASSQDGEGGDEKLFF. Here the CDR3 DNA reads TGCGCCAGCAGCCAAGATGGGGAAGGGGGGGATGAAAAACTGTTTTTT.

The chain links TRBV7-9 to TRBJ1-1, with D perhaps matching TRBD1 (6 bases). Germline lookup yields CDR1 SEHNR and CDR2 FQNEAQ (reference sequence). V lost 6 bases, J lost 0 bases, and 14 bases lay in between. This CDR3 is built from 15 residues. CDR3: CASSLIGQMNTEAFF. DNA for the CDR3: TGTGCCAGCAGTCTCATCGGACAGATGAACACTGAAGCTTTCTTT.

This clone was picked up a small number of times. The rearrangement uses TRBV5-1 and TRBJ1-2, with 7 nucleotides matching TRBD1. In germline, CDR1 is SGHRS, CDR2 YFSETQ. The CDR3 contains 16 residues. The V and J ends lost 0 bases and 9 bases, in that order; junction bases with no gene match: 14. The CDR3 here is CASSLGTGRPAGSYTF. DNA of the CDR3: TGCGCCAGCAGCTTGGGGACAGGTAGGCCCGCGGGTAGCTACACCTTC.

This clone was picked up one time. This chain uses TRBV9 with TRBJ2-5; perhaps TRBD1 as D (5 bases). Germline V CDR1 and CDR2: SGDLS, YYNGEE. This CDR3 has 14 amino acids. V was pared by 0 bases and J by 4 bases, with 10 bases between. CDR3 sequence: CASSVEGVRETQYF. As DNA, the CDR3 is TGTGCCAGCAGCGTAGAAGGGGTTCGAGAGACCCAGTACTTC.

The CDR3 sequence is CAISSPGGGFGNTIYF. CDR3 nucleotide sequence: TGTGCCATCAGCTCTCCGGGAGGAGGGTTCGGAAACACCATATATTTT. V gene TRBV10-3 combines with J gene TRBJ1-3; D ambiguous. This CDR3 is 16 amino acids long. The germline gives CDR1 ENHRY, CDR2 SYGVKD. The V end lost 6 bases, the J end lost 4 bases, and 19 bases lay between the germline ends.

The chain uses TRBV29-1 and TRBJ2-7; 11 positions agree with TRBD2. Trimming at V came to 5 bases and at J to 5 bases, leaving 8 bases not matched to a gene. The CDR3 has 14 residues. CDR1 is SQVTM and CDR2 is ANQGSEA in the germline V gene. The CDR3 DNA reads TGCAGCGTTCGTACTAGCGGGAGAGAGAACGAGCAGTACTTC. The encoded protein is CSVRTSGRENEQYF.

V gene TRBV28 combines with J gene TRBJ1-4, with D unresolved. Germline V lookup: CDR1 MDHEN, CDR2 SYDVKM. V was shortened by 4 bases and J by 5 bases, with 14 bases between the two germline ends. This CDR3 is built from 15 residues. The CDR3 DNA sequence: TGTGCCAGCAGTTCCCCGGGGTTGGGAAATGAAAAACTGTTTTTT. Translated: CASSSPGLGNEKLFF. Filled out from reference TRBV28 and TRBJ1-4, the complete variable domain reads DVKVTQSSRYLVKRTGEKVFLECVQDMDHENMFWYRQDPGLGLRLIYFSYDVKMKEKGDIPEGYSVSREKKERFSLILESASTNQTSMYLCASSSPGLGNEKLFFGSGTQLSVL.

The V and J genes are TRBV7-9 and TRBJ2-7, with 7 bases fitting TRBD2. With 6 bases clipped from V and 2 bases from J, the junction kept 13 bases outside the gene matches. Germline V gives CDR1 SEHNR, CDR2 FQNEAQ (reference sequence). The CDR3 loop spans 16 amino acids. The CDR3 nucleotides are TGTGCCAGCAGTGAAGAAGTAACTAGCGAGGCCTACGAGCAGTACTTC. It codes for CASSEEVTSEAYEQYF.

The gene calls are TRBV2 and TRBJ1-5; D is perhaps TRBD1 (6 bases). The CDR3 has 14 amino acids. The germline V gene encodes CDR1 SNHLY and CDR2 FYNNEI. V lost 6 bases and J lost 7, with 16 bases in between. The DNA of the CDR3 is TGTGCCAGCAGAGAAACAGGGACGAGCCAGCCCCAGCATTTT. Amino acid sequence: CASRETGTSQPQHF.

This clone has a handful of counts. The chain links TRBV27 to TRBJ1-2, with D unresolved. The CDR3 consists of 15 residues. Trimming stripped 6 bases from V and 2 bases from J, with 16 bases between. Per the germline V gene, CDR1 is MNHEY and CDR2 is SMNVEV (reference sequence). CDR3 sequence reads: CASSPSGSTNYGYTF. CDR3 in DNA: TGTGCCAGCAGCCCCAGCGGGAGCACCAACTATGGCTACACCTTC.

The CDR3 sequence is CASSIVPGQGEFF. As DNA, the CDR3 is TGTGCCAGTAGTATAGTACCGGGACAGGGTGAGTTCTTC. The chain uses TRBV19 and TRBJ2-1; 9 nucleotides line up with TRBD1. With V trimmed by 1 base and J by 14 bases, 6 bases remained unmatched. The length of the CDR3 is 13 residues. CDR1 is LNHDA and CDR2 is SQIVND in the germline V gene (reference sequence).

The J gene is TRBJ1-2, the V gene TRBV29-1; D is unclear. CDR1 is SQVTM and CDR2 is ANQGSEA in the germline V gene. V was shortened by 1 base and J by 4 bases, with 7 bases between the two germline ends. The CDR3 extends over 12 amino acids. This chain's CDR3 is CSVEVEAYGYTF. Written as DNA, the CDR3 is TGCAGCGTTGAAGTGGAGGCCTATGGCTACACCTTC. The variable domain in full, with the rest retrieved from reference TRBV29-1 and TRBJ1-2, is SAVISQKPSRDICQRGTSLTIQCQVDSQVTMMFWYRQQPGQSLTLIATANQGSEATYESGFVIDKFPISRPNLTFSTLTVSNMSPEDSSIYLCSVEVEAYGYTFGSGTRLTVV.

The rearrangement uses TRBV10-3 and TRBJ1-1; 7 nucleotides align to TRBD1. This CDR3 region has 14 residues. Unmatched junction bases numbered 7, after V lost 3 bases and J lost 6 bases. Germline CDR1 ENHRY, CDR2 SYGVKD. The CDR3 DNA sequence: TGTGCCATCAGTGAAGACCTCGGACAGGCTGAAGCTTTCTTT. Translation: CAISEDLGQAEAFF.

The CDR3 protein is CASSLGQGGQPQHF. CDR3 nucleotides: TGTGCCAGCAGCCTGGGACAGGGTGGTCAGCCCCAGCATTTT. The rearrangement joins TRBV11-2 to TRBJ1-5; 9 bases are shared with TRBD1. This CDR3 has 14 residues. In germline, CDR1 is SGHAT, CDR2 FQNNGV. Trimming took 5 bases from V and 6 from J; bases not matched to a gene: 5.

This sequence joins TRBV28 and TRBJ2-7, with TRBD1 matching 9 bases. In germline, CDR1 is MDHEN, CDR2 SYDVKM. The CDR3 length is 14 residues. Trimming took 6 bases from V and 7 from J; bases not matched to a gene: 10. The CDR3, as DNA: TGTGCCAGCAGCGCACAGGGGGCTCTAGGGGAGCAGTACTTC. Amino acid sequence: CASSAQGALGEQYF.

The chain combines TRBV30 with TRBJ1-5; D is uncertain. From germline, CDR1 is GTSNPN and CDR2 SVGIG (reference sequence). The CDR3 runs 14 residues. V lost 0 bases to trimming and J lost 1 base, with 7 bases between them. CDR3 protein: CAWSVGGSNQPQHF. In nucleotides, the CDR3 is TGTGCCTGGAGTGTAGGCGGCAGCAATCAGCCCCAGCATTTT.

The chain is built from TRBV7-9 and TRBJ1-1; no firm D call. The CDR3 totals 13 residues. CDR1 and CDR2 (germline): SEHNR, FQNEAQ (reference sequence). Trimming took 4 bases from V and 1 from J, leaving 7 bases between them. CDR3 in DNA: TGTGCCAGCAGCTCCCTCGGGAACACTGAAGCTTTCTTT. Encoded protein: CASSSLGNTEAFF.

This chain joins TRBV9 and TRBJ2-5, with 7 bases aligning to TRBD1. The trim removed 3 bases at V and 1 base at J, leaving 6 bases unmatched. The CDR3 is made up of 15 amino acids. The germline V gene has CDR1 SGDLS and CDR2 YYNGEE. The DNA of the CDR3 is TGTGCCAGCAGCGGATACAGGGGCGGCCAAGAGACCCAGTACTTC. It specifies CASSGYRGGQETQYF.

This clone was seen once. The chain is built from TRBV7-6 and TRBJ1-1; D is undetermined. The CDR3 has 13 amino acids. Looked up from germline, CDR1 is SGHVS and CDR2 is FNYEAQ. Trimming stripped 0 bases from V and 6 bases from J, with 8 bases between. The CDR3 sequence: CASSLAHGAEAFF. The CDR3 nucleotides read TGTGCCAGCAGCTTAGCGCACGGTGCTGAAGCTTTCTTT.

The chain recombines TRBV19 with TRBJ1-6; no clear D gene. The germline CDR1 and CDR2 sequences are LNHDA and SQIVND (reference sequence). With 5 bases removed from V and 7 bases from J, the gap between germline ends came to 9 bases. This CDR3 comprises 13 residues. The CDR3 region is CASSGSKNSPLHF. The DNA of the CDR3 is TGTGCCAGTAGTGGGAGTAAGAATTCACCCCTCCACTTT.

V gene TRBV7-2 combines with J gene TRBJ1-6; 9 nucleotides align to TRBD1. The germline gives CDR1 SGHTA, CDR2 FQGNSA. The CDR3 runs to 17 residues. The ends lost 5 bases at V and 2 bases at J; junction bases unmatched: 7. The CDR3 region has the DNA TGTGCCAGCAGCCCGGGGACAGGGACCGCCTATAATTCACCCCTCCACTTT. Encoded protein: CASSPGTGTAYNSPLHF.

The genes are TRBV5-1 and TRBJ2-5, with TRBD1 matching over 8 bases. The tail of the sequence fits TRBJ2-7 better, so the J call may be wrong. The germline V gene has CDR1 SGHRS and CDR2 YFSETQ. The CDR3 consists of 15 residues. CDR3 residues: CASSLVGTGSYEQYF. The CDR3 coding sequence is TGCGCCAGCAGCTTGGTGGGGACAGGCTCCTACGAGCAGTACTTC.

The chain joins TRBV9 to TRBJ1-1; the D is unclear. CDR1 and CDR2 from the germline V gene are SGDLS and YYNGEE. Trimming cost V 0 bases and J 0 bases, with 6 bases left between them. The CDR3 length is 14 residues. CDR3 residues: CASSVEEMNTEAFF. The DNA for the CDR3 is TGTGCCAGCAGCGTAGAGGAGATGAACACTGAAGCTTTCTTT.

V gene TRBV14 combines with J gene TRBJ2-7; possibly TRBD1 for D (6 bases). Looked up from germline, CDR1 is SGHDN and CDR2 is FVKESK. Trimming pared 4 bases from V and 4 bases from J, leaving 17 bases between. The CDR3 is 15 amino acids. The CDR3 coding sequence is TGTGCCAGCAGCCCGGAACAGGGCCGCGGTTACGAGCAGTACTTC. It yields the protein CASSPEQGRGYEQYF.